This TCR beta chain appears in the sequencing data of a study of control samples from healthy donors and cancer patients. Measured with immunoSEQ multiplex PCR; TCRdb has only the in-frame clones, and not every one. The table lists some 120,000 clones, around nine tenths of them singletons, with 9.5% to 13% in the top ten. For this clone: The same CDR3 also results from other DNA sequences found in this sample.

The sample comprised blood. This receptor was taken from a man aged 25-45 years in good health.

The CDR3 coding sequence is TGTGCCAGCAGTTTTGTAGGGAACACTGAAGCTTTCTTT. Translated: CASSFVGNTEAFF. V is TRBV12-3 or TRBV12-4 and J is TRBJ1-1; D uncertain. CDR3 size: 13 residues. V lost 3 bases, J lost 1 base, and 6 bases lay in between.